This T cell receptor beta chain was obtained from a study of T cells after yellow fever vaccination. Study-level results: Abundant bulk-derived clonotypes could contaminate FACS-sorted repertoires. Shared CD4/CD8 clonotypes were a small share, likely from convergent recombination.

Trimming took off 5 bases at V and 3 bases at J, with 14 bases between the two ends. The CDR3 consists of 15 residues. The germline CDR1 and CDR2 sequences are SGHTA and FQGNSA. Universal primer sites and UMIs were introduced during 5'RACE template-switching synthesis of TCR cDNA. TCRdb analysed the 5' RACE reads with MiXCR anew, one entry per CDR3 protein. Of more than 300,000 distinct CDR3 sequences in the sample, roughly a tenth are singletons; the top ten hold 3.3%. As concerns this clonotype: Its specificity is unknown.

The source was CD4+ T cells sorted from PBMCs, collected 45 days after the yellow fever booster vaccination. This TCR derives from a man between 18 and 29 years old who received the YFV17D yellow fever vaccine. V is TRBV7-2 and J is TRBJ2-4, with D perhaps matching TRBD1 (6 bases). As DNA, the CDR3 is TGTGCCAGCAGCCACGAAGGGACACACAAAAACATTCAGTACTTC. This gives the protein CASSHEGTHKNIQYF. The variable domain in full, with the rest retrieved from reference TRBV7-2 and TRBJ2-4, is GAGVSQSPSNKVTEKGKDVELRCDPISGHTALYWYRQSLGQGLEFLIYFQGNSAPDKSGLPSDRFSAERTGGSVSTLTIQRTQQEDSAVYLCASSHEGTHKNIQYFGAGTRLSVL.